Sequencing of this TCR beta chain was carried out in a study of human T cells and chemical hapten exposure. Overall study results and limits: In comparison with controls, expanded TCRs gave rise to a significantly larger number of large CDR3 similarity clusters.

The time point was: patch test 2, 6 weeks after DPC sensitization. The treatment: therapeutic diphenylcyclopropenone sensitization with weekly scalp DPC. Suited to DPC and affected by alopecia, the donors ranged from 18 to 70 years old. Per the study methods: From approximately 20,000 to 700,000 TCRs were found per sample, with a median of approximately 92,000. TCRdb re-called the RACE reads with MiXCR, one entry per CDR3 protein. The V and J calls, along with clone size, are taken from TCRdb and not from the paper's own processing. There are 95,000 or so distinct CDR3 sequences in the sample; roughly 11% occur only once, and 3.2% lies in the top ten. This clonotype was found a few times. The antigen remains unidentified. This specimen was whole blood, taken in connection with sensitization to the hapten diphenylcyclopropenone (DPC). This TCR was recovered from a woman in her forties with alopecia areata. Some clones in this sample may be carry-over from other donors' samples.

DNA for the CDR3: TGCAGTGCTCCCTCTAGCGGGGGGGCTAAAGAGACCCAGTACTTC. Its protein product is CSAPSSGGAKETQYF. The chain employs TRBV20-1 and TRBJ2-5; 12 nucleotides line up with TRBD2. V shed 5 bases and J 3 bases; nucleotides not matched to a gene: 7. The length of the CDR3 is 15 residues. Germline V gene data show CDR1 as DFQATT and CDR2 as SNEGSKA (reference sequence).